Listed here are 18 T cell receptor beta chains from one sample, sequenced in a study of OX40 agonist ivuxolimab in advanced cancers. Clones were sequenced by immunoSEQ multiplex PCR, and TCRdb holds only the in-frame ones, with some missing. The sample lists 100,000 to 150,000 clones, about 90% occurring once. The source material was CD4+ or CD8+ T cells sorted from blood, sampled in a trial of the OX40 agonist ivuxolimab. Receptors were obtained from an adult with an advanced solid tumor such as melanoma, head and neck, liver or kidney cancer.

The chain joins TRBV25-1 to TRBJ2-1; maybe TRBD2 (5 bases). Trimming took off 6 bases at V and 4 bases at J, with 16 bases between the two ends. Germline V gives CDR1 MGHDK, CDR2 SYGVNS. This CDR3 spans 15 amino acids. CDR3 nucleotide sequence: TGTGCCAGCAGGGGAGACGAGGGCGGGTACAATGAGCAGTTCTTC. Translation gives CASRGDEGGYNEQFF.

CDR3 in DNA: TGTGCTAGTGGTTTGGTATCGCCGATCACAGATACGCAGTATTTT. Residues: CASGLVSPITDTQYF. The chain uses TRBV12-5 and TRBJ2-3; D unresolved. The CDR3 sequence is 15 residues long. V shed 0 bases and J shed 2 bases, with 9 bases lying between them. The germline V gene encodes CDR1 LGHNT and CDR2 FRNRAP.

The V gene is TRBV9, the J gene TRBJ2-5; either TRBD1 or TRBD2 may fit D (6 bases each). This CDR3 comprises 15 residues. Between the trimmed V and J ends, which lost 4 bases and 2 bases, there was a span of 15 bases. CDR1 is SGDLS and CDR2 is YYNGEE in the germline V gene. CDR3 loop: CASSLGGLPQETQYF. As DNA, the CDR3 is TGTGCCAGCAGCCTGGGGGGCCTACCACAAGAGACCCAGTACTTC.

The chain is built from TRBV28 and TRBJ2-7; 11 bases are a match to TRBD2. The CDR3 covers 18 residues. J was trimmed by 4 bases and V by 8 bases; bases with no gene match: 19. Germline loops: CDR1 MDHEN, CDR2 SYDVKM. As DNA, the CDR3 is TGTGCCAGCCGCCGAGGGGGCGGGCTAGCGGGAGGAGAATACGAGCAGTACTTC. It yields the protein CASRRGGGLAGGEYEQYF.

This clone was counted once. The rearrangement uses TRBV11-3 and TRBJ2-7; TRBD1 is a possible D gene (6 bases). Trimming took off 5 bases at V and 3 bases at J, with 14 bases between the two ends. Germline CDR1 is SGHNT and CDR2 is YENEEA. CDR3 size: 14 residues. The CDR3 is CASSPRGQSYEQYF. The CDR3 DNA is TGTGCCAGCAGCCCCCGTGGACAGAGCTACGAGCAGTACTTC.

A note on this clone: The same CDR3 also results from other DNA sequences found in this sample. The chain has TRBV5-1 and TRBJ2-1; a weak D match, TRBD2 (5 bases). With 0 bases removed from V and 3 bases from J, the gap between germline ends came to 7 bases. Germline loops: CDR1 SGHRS, CDR2 YFSETQ. CDR3 size: 14 residues. The CDR3: CASSLGGSYNEQFF. The CDR3 region has the DNA TGCGCCAGCAGCTTGGGTGGGAGCTACAATGAGCAGTTCTTC.

This clone was recorded once. This chain uses TRBV28 with TRBJ1-5, with D unresolved. Trimming shortened V by 10 bases and J by 6 bases, and 7 bases separated the two germline ends. This CDR3 spans 10 amino acids. The germline CDR1 and CDR2 sequences are MDHEN and SYDVKM. CDR3 sequence reads: CATSGQPQHF. The CDR3 DNA follows: TGTGCCACCTCAGGTCAGCCCCAGCATTTT.

This chain connects TRBV4-1 to TRBJ1-5; D not resolved. Germline V gene sequence: CDR1 MGHRA, CDR2 YSYEKL. With 0 bases removed from V and 0 bases from J, the gap between germline ends came to 6 bases. The CDR3 length is 15 residues. The CDR3 spells CASSQESGSNQPQHF. As DNA, the CDR3 is TGCGCCAGCAGCCAAGAATCAGGTAGCAATCAGCCCCAGCATTTT.

The chain carries TRBV27 and TRBJ2-3, with D unresolved. V was trimmed by 0 bases and J by 9 bases, leaving 13 bases between them. The germline V gene has CDR1 MNHEY and CDR2 SMNVEV (reference sequence). This CDR3 is 14 amino acids long. CDR3 amino acids: CASSLSASRLTQYF. In nucleotides, the CDR3 is TGTGCCAGCAGTTTATCGGCCAGCCGTCTGACGCAGTATTTT.

The chain has TRBV19 and TRBJ1-1; D remains ambiguous. The CDR3 has 14 residues. CDR1 is LNHDA, CDR2 SQIVND, per germline (reference sequence). V was clipped by 5 bases and J by 0 bases, with 10 bases between them. The CDR3 bases are TGTGCCAGTAGTCCACAGCGGTTGAACACTGAAGCTTTCTTT. Residues: CASSPQRLNTEAFF.

The CDR3 sequence is CASSSTSNEQYF. DNA for the CDR3: TGTGCCAGCAGCTCAACTAGCAACGAGCAGTACTTC. This chain links TRBV5-4 with TRBJ2-5; D is perhaps TRBD2 (6 bases). The tail of the sequence fits TRBJ2-7 better, so the J call may be wrong. This CDR3 contains 12 residues. Germline V CDR1 and CDR2: SGHNT, YYREEE (reference sequence).

The chain recombines TRBV5-1 with TRBJ2-1; 7 bases fit TRBD2. J gave up 6 bases and V 4 bases, and 10 bases lay outside the gene matches. The CDR3 totals 15 residues. Per germline, CDR1 SGHRS and CDR2 YFSETQ. The CDR3 here is CASSRGLEAPNEQFF. CDR3 coding DNA: TGCGCCAGCAGCCGCGGACTAGAAGCCCCCAATGAGCAGTTCTTC.

The chain carries TRBV9 and TRBJ2-3, with D perhaps assigned TRBD1 or TRBD2 (5 bases each). The CDR3 consists of 15 residues. V lost 4 bases, J lost 1 base, and 13 bases lay in between. Germline values: CDR1 SGDLS, CDR2 YYNGEE. CDR3: CASSLPGPRTDTQYF. The CDR3 DNA reads TGTGCCAGCAGCCTCCCGGGACCCCGCACAGATACGCAGTATTTT.

The chain uses TRBV28 and TRBJ1-5, with TRBD1 identical over 8 bases. The CDR3 consists of 15 residues. Unmatched junction bases numbered 9, after V lost 5 bases and J lost 6 bases. The germline V gene has CDR1 MDHEN and CDR2 SYDVKM. The CDR3 DNA follows: TGTGCCAGCAGTCCGCAGGACAGGGTTCGTCAGCCCCAGCATTTT. Translating gives CASSPQDRVRQPQHF.

The rearrangement links TRBV4-3 to TRBJ2-2; D unresolved. The CDR3 has 17 residues. With 0 bases removed from V and 4 bases from J, the gap between germline ends came to 15 bases. Germline V lookup: CDR1 LGHNA, CDR2 YSLEER. CDR3 region: CASSQDQAFSVTGELFF. The CDR3 nucleotides read TGCGCCAGCAGCCAAGATCAGGCGTTTTCGGTCACCGGGGAGCTGTTTTTT.

The V gene is TRBV5-1, the J gene TRBJ2-3; D is uncertain. With 3 bases removed from V and 2 bases from J, the gap between germline ends came to 10 bases. The germline V gene encodes CDR1 SGHRS and CDR2 YFSETQ. CDR3 length: 14 amino acids. The CDR3 DNA follows: TGCGCCAGCAGCTCCCCCCCAACCACAGATACGCAGTATTTT. Its translation is CASSSPPTTDTQYF.

In its sample, this clone was seen a few times. This chain uses TRBV15 with TRBJ1-2; D not resolved. With 6 bases removed from V and 3 bases from J, the gap between germline ends came to 14 bases. Germline CDR1 and CDR2: LNHNV and YYDKDF (reference sequence). This CDR3 contains 14 residues. DNA of the CDR3: TGTGCCACCAGGAGACTGCAGGACCACTATGGCTACACCTTC. Translating gives CATRRLQDHYGYTF.

V is TRBV25-1 and J is TRBJ2-5; D ambiguous. Looked up from germline, CDR1 is MGHDK and CDR2 is SYGVNS. The CDR3 spans 13 residues. The germline V and J ends were trimmed by 4 bases and 5 bases, with 11 bases remaining between them. This CDR3 is CASSGRPLETQYF. The CDR3 region has the DNA TGTGCCAGCAGTGGCAGGCCATTGGAGACCCAGTACTTC. Drawing the rest from reference TRBV25-1 and TRBJ2-5, the complete variable domain is EADIYQTPRYLVIGTGKKITLECSQTMGHDKMYWYQQDPGMELHLIHYSYGVNSTEKGDLSSESTVSRIRTEHFPLTLESARPSHTSQYLCASSGRPLETQYFGPGTRLLVL.